These 14 T cell receptor beta chains originate from one sample sequenced in a study of T cells after yellow fever vaccination. TCRdb recomputed calls from the 5' RACE reads with MiXCR, one row per CDR3 protein. Altogether 500,000 to 650,000 distinct CDR3 sequences are present, roughly an eighth being singletons, with the ten largest covering 14% to 15%. The sample in question was PBMCs, obtained on the day of the yellow fever booster vaccination. The receptors shown here come from a man aged 25 to 45 who received the YFV17D yellow fever vaccine.

This clonotype was found a few times. This chain uses TRBV24-1 with TRBJ2-1; 13 nucleotides agree with TRBD2. The V segment lost 4 bases and the J segment 2 bases; nucleotides outside the gene matches: 4. Germline V lookup: CDR1 KGHDR, CDR2 SFDVKD. The CDR3 covers 17 residues. The CDR3 bases are TGTGCCACCAGTGACCGGACTAGCGGGAGACCCTACAATGAGCAGTTCTTC. Translated: CATSDRTSGRPYNEQFF.

This clonotype was recorded a few times. This chain joins TRBV6-2 or TRBV6-3 and TRBJ1-2; a possible D gene is TRBD1 (6 bases). Germline V lookup: CDR1 MNHEY, CDR2 SVGEGT. Trimming removed 3 bases from V and 7 bases from J, with 12 bases in between. This CDR3 spans 13 amino acids. Here the CDR3 DNA reads TGTGCCAGCAGTTATCCCGGGACAACTGGCTACACCTTC. Translation gives CASSYPGTTGYTF.

This clonotype was observed a handful of times. This chain links TRBV6-5 with TRBJ2-7; tentatively, D is TRBD1 or TRBD2 (5 bases each). V dropped 6 bases and J dropped 6 bases, with 9 bases sitting between them. The germline V gene encodes CDR1 MNHEY and CDR2 SVGAGI. The length of the CDR3 is 11 residues. CDR3 in DNA: TGTGCCAGCAGGGGACGGTCCGAGCAGTACTTC. As protein: CASRGRSEQYF.

This rearrangement joins TRBV4-3 to TRBJ2-1; D remains ambiguous. The V and J ends lost 1 base and 4 bases respectively, with 14 bases between them. The germline gives CDR1 LGHNA, CDR2 YSLEER. The CDR3 is 16 amino acids. CDR3 bases: TGCGCCAGCAGCCAAGTCTCTGACCCTAGATACAATGAGCAGTTCTTC. It specifies CASSQVSDPRYNEQFF.

J is TRBJ2-1 and V is TRBV29-1, with D perhaps TRBD1 (6 bases). The CDR3 sequence is 13 residues long. In germline, CDR1 is SQVTM, CDR2 ANQGSEA. V dropped 7 bases and J dropped 0 bases, with 10 bases sitting between them. Here the CDR3 DNA reads TGCAGCGCTGGGGGCGACTCCTACAATGAGCAGTTCTTC. It is translated as CSAGGDSYNEQFF.

This clonotype was seen a handful of times. CDR3 DNA: TGTGCCAGCAGCGTAGAGGGGTTGGGACTAGCGGACAATGAGCAGTTCTTC. Protein sequence: CASSVEGLGLADNEQFF. This chain uses TRBV9 with TRBJ2-1; 11 nucleotides line up with TRBD2. CDR1 and CDR2 (germline): SGDLS, YYNGEE. The CDR3 is 17 amino acids. V gave up 0 bases and J gave up 5 bases; unmatched junction bases: 7. The full variable domain, its missing parts supplied by reference TRBV9 and TRBJ2-1, is DSGVTQTPKHLITATGQRVTLRCSPRSGDLSVYWYQQSLDQGLQFLIQYYNGEERAKGNILERFSAQQFPDLHSELNLSSLELGDSALYFCASSVEGLGLADNEQFFGPGTRLTVL.

This clonotype was seen ten or more times. The CDR3 here is CASSPEDVFADLYNEQFF. The CDR3 DNA follows: TGTGCCAGCAGCCCAGAGGACGTTTTTGCGGATCTCTACAATGAGCAGTTCTTC. This chain uses TRBV9 with TRBJ2-1; D is ambiguous. Germline CDR1 SGDLS, CDR2 YYNGEE. CDR3 length: 18 amino acids. V was trimmed by 4 bases and J by 3 bases, leaving 23 bases between them.

This chain uses TRBV7-9 with TRBJ2-1; 10 bases match TRBD2. The CDR3 length is 15 residues. CDR1 is SEHNR and CDR2 is FQNEAQ in the germline V gene (reference sequence). Unmatched junction bases numbered 6, after V lost 5 bases and J lost 5 bases. CDR3 bases: TGTGCCAGCAGCGCCCTAGCGGGAGTACACAATGAGCAGTTCTTC. Its translation: CASSALAGVHNEQFF.

The rearrangement links TRBV10-3 to TRBJ2-7, with 14 bases aligning to TRBD2. The V gene end was trimmed by 0 bases and the J gene end by 5 bases; junction bases not matched to a gene: 9. The CDR3 length is 18 residues. Germline V gene sequence: CDR1 ENHRY, CDR2 SYGVKD. CDR3 in amino acids: CAISESKGLAGAGDEQYF. The CDR3 DNA is TGTGCCATCAGTGAGTCGAAGGGACTAGCGGGAGCGGGCGACGAGCAGTACTTC.

This clonotype has just a few counts. The rearrangement joins TRBV20-1 to TRBJ2-1; D gene uncertain. CDR1 DFQATT and CDR2 SNEGSKA come from the germline V gene (reference sequence). V was pared by 4 bases and J by 7 bases, with 11 bases between. This CDR3 contains 12 residues. In DNA form, the CDR3 reads TGCAGTGCTATAGATAGGCGGAATGAGCAGTTCTTC. This encodes CSAIDRRNEQFF.

V is TRBV2 and J is TRBJ1-4, with a tentative D call TRBD1 (5 bases). CDR3 size: 17 residues. V was clipped by 2 bases and J by 8 bases, with 21 bases between them. Germline CDR1 and CDR2: SNHLY and FYNNEI. CDR3 region: CASSESRTGRFEEKLFF. CDR3 DNA sequence: TGTGCCAGCAGTGAATCGCGTACAGGACGGTTTGAAGAAAAACTGTTTTTT.

The rearrangement joins TRBV28 to TRBJ2-3, with D tentatively TRBD1 (5 bases). CDR1 and CDR2 (germline): MDHEN, SYDVKM. V was trimmed by 3 bases and J by 2 bases, leaving 9 bases between them. This CDR3 spans 14 amino acids. The CDR3 DNA is TGTGCCAGCAGTTTTTGGACAAACACAGATACGCAGTATTTT. This encodes CASSFWTNTDTQYF.

This clonotype occurred a few times. This sequence joins TRBV6-1 and TRBJ1-3, with 7 bases aligning to TRBD1. The ends lost 6 bases at V and 5 bases at J; junction bases unmatched: 4. The V gene's germline CDR1 is MNHNS and CDR2 SASEGT. This CDR3 is built from 13 residues. This CDR3 is CASSSGQRNTIYF. In nucleotides, the CDR3 is TGTGCCAGCAGCTCGGGACAGCGAAACACCATATATTTT.

The chain couples TRBV4-3 to TRBJ2-2; 7 nucleotides agree with TRBD2. CDR1 LGHNA and CDR2 YSLEER come from the germline V gene. This CDR3 has 17 amino acids. Unmatched junction bases numbered 8, after V lost 2 bases and J lost 2 bases. CDR3 sequence reads: CASSQSWGGLNTGELFF. The CDR3 DNA follows: TGCGCCAGCAGCCAATCTTGGGGGGGACTTAACACCGGGGAGCTGTTTTTT.